This T cell receptor beta chain was documented in a study of blood T cell repertoires in COVID-19. The wider study: Samples came from the United States, Italy and Spain, spanning acute and convalescent COVID-19. T cells, B-cell-depleted T cells, or PBMCs provided the cDNA or gDNA that served as material.

Original processing methods: Amplification of reference gene primers provided the estimated nucleated cell counts. The method was immunoSEQ multiplex PCR; TCRdb's version includes in-frame clones alone and lacks a portion of them. V and J calls plus clone size are reproduced from that table; the DNA served to infer D and trimming. This table has around 280,000 clones, about nine tenths appearing once. This clone was observed a few times. The CDR3 contains 16 residues. V was clipped by 1 base and J by 0 bases; unmatched bases: 7. Per germline, CDR1 GTSNPN and CDR2 SVGIG (reference sequence). The sequence came from a woman in her fifties or sixties who had recovered from COVID-19. The chain is built from TRBV30 and TRBJ1-1; 8 nucleotides match TRBD1. The sequenced sample was peripheral blood. The DNA for the CDR3 is TGTGCCTGGAGTGGGGGTCCGACAGGGGTGAACACTGAAGCTTTCTTT. This gives the protein CAWSGGPTGVNTEAFF.